These T cell receptor beta chains were read from a single sample in a study of vaccination and CD4 T cells after COVID-19. The antigens of these receptors remain unknown. TCRdb reanalysed the PCR reads using MiXCR and keeps one entry per CDR3 protein. The data show around 10,000 distinct CDR3 sequences, more than 55% seen once. Sequenced: CD4+ T cells from blood, cultured in vitro. The receptor source for this set is a human donor who had recovered from COVID-19. Each CDR3 is given with its conserved first and last residue. D genes are given only for firm matches. The size field is filled for only some rows; it gives once, few, many or a size class.

d_call | clone_size | j_call | v_call | cdr3_nt | cdr3_aa
NA | NA | TRBJ1-6 | TRBV27 | TGTGCCAGCAGTTCCTGGACTTTAAATTCACCCCTCCACTTT | CASSSWTLNSPLHF
NA | medium-sized | TRBJ1-2 | TRBV27 | TGTGCCAGCAGTCAACGAGGGGGGTATGGCTACACCTTC | CASSQRGGYGYTF
NA | NA | TRBJ2-1 | TRBV29-1 | TGCAGCGTTGGGGGGGTCTACAATGAGCAGTTCTTC | CSVGGVYNEQFF
NA | NA | TRBJ2-2 | TRBV28 | TGTGCCAGCAATTCCAGAAACCTATACACCGGGGAGCTGTTTTTT | CASNSRNLYTGELFF
NA | once | TRBJ1-6 | TRBV6-2/TRBV6-3 | TGTGCCAGCAGCCCCATTCAGCCCAATTCACCCCTCCACTTT | CASSPIQPNSPLHF
NA | few | TRBJ1-2 | TRBV7-2 | TGTGCCAGCAGCGCGCAACAGGGAGGCGACTATGGCTACACCTTC | CASSAQQGGDYGYTF
NA | NA | TRBJ2-1 | TRBV20-1 | TGCAGTGCCGGATACAGGGCCTCCTACAATGAGCAGTTCTTC | CSAGYRASYNEQFF
NA | NA | TRBJ2-5 | TRBV20-1 | TGCAGTGCTAGTATAACTTTCCCGGAAGAGACCCAGTACTTC | CSASITFPEETQYF
NA | NA | TRBJ2-7 | TRBV7-2 | TGTGCCAGCAGCTTAGTAATGGACTTACGCTCCTACGAGCAGTACTTC | CASSLVMDLRSYEQYF
TRBD1 | NA | TRBJ2-5 | TRBV2 | TGTGCCAGCAGACTTGGGACAGGGATGAGTCAGGAGACCCAGTACTTC | CASRLGTGMSQETQYF
TRBD1 | NA | TRBJ1-1 | TRBV7-2 | TGTGCCAGCTCACCCCGACAGGGGGAAGCTTTCTTT | CASSPRQGEAFF
TRBD2 | NA | TRBJ2-1 | TRBV7-2 | TGTGCCAGCAGCTTAGTTGTTTCTAGCGGGAGAATTGGTGAGCAGTTCTTC | CASSLVVSSGRIGEQFF
NA | NA | TRBJ2-1 | TRBV4-3 | TGCGCCAGCAGCCAAGCCACCACCGGAAACAATGAGCAGTTCTTC | CASSQATTGNNEQFF
TRBD1 | NA | TRBJ1-1 | TRBV20-1 | TGCAGTGCTACAAACACAGGGGGCGGGACTGAAGCTTTCTTT | CSATNTGGGTEAFF
NA | NA | TRBJ2-7 | TRBV6-5 | TGTGCCAGCAGTTACTCAAGCGGAACCCCTTCCGAGCAGTACTTC | CASSYSSGTPSEQYF
NA | NA | TRBJ2-2 | TRBV19 | TGTGCCAGTAGGACAGACTCGAACACCGGGGAGCTGTTTTTT | CASRTDSNTGELFF
TRBD2 | NA | TRBJ2-3 | TRBV18 | TGTGCCAGCTCACCGTTCGCGGGAGGGCCTAAAACAGATACGCAGTATTTT | CASSPFAGGPKTDTQYF
NA | NA | TRBJ1-6 | TRBV10-1 | TGCGCCAGCAGTGCGGGAGGTAATTCACCCCTCCACTTT | CASSAGGNSPLHF
TRBD2 | medium-sized | TRBJ2-1 | TRBV7-2 | TGTGCCAGCAGCTTAGCGCTTGGGCGGGAGGGGAACAATGAGCAGTTCTTC | CASSLALGREGNNEQFF
TRBD1 | NA | TRBJ2-7 | TRBV6-5 | TGTGCCAGCAGTTACGCGGGACAGGGAGCTTACGAGCAGTACTTC | CASSYAGQGAYEQYF
TRBD1 | few | TRBJ1-5 | TRBV28 | TGTGCCAGCAGTACGCCGGGACAGGGGGTTTTTAATCAGCCCCAGCATTTT | CASSTPGQGVFNQPQHF
NA | NA | TRBJ1-1 | TRBV20-1 | TGCAGTGCTAGAGATCCTATGAGGGTCCGCTACACTGAAGCTTTCTTT | CSARDPMRVRYTEAFF
TRBD2 | NA | TRBJ2-2 | TRBV28 | TGTGCCAGCAGCTCACCCCAGACTAGCGGGAGGGGAGGATGGGCCGGGGAGCTGTTTTTT | CASSSPQTSGRGGWAGELFF
NA | NA | TRBJ2-7 | TRBV5-1 | TGCGCCAGCAGCTCCGGACAGACCTACGAGCAGTACTTC | CASSSGQTYEQYF
NA | NA | TRBJ1-2 | TRBV6-1 | TGTGCCAGCAGTGGTAGGAACGCTAAAGCCCATGGCTACACCTTC | CASSGRNAKAHGYTF
NA | NA | TRBJ2-1 | TRBV19 | TGTGCCAGTAGTATTGGCAGGGCCGATGAGCGGTTCTTC | CASSIGRADERFF
TRBD1 | NA | TRBJ2-2 | TRBV19 | TGTGCCAGTACTCCTCAGGGGGCATACACCGGGGAGCTGTTTTTT | CASTPQGAYTGELFF
NA | NA | TRBJ2-7 | TRBV4-1 | TGCGCCAGCAGCCAAGACTACTACGAGCAGTACTTC | CASSQDYYEQYF
NA | NA | TRBJ2-2 | TRBV11-1 | TGTGCCAGCAGTTCCAACACCGGGGAGCTGTTTTTT | CASSSNTGELFF
TRBD2 | few | TRBJ2-2 | TRBV7-3 | TGTGCCAGCAGCCCTTCTGCGGGGGGGCCAACCGGGGAGCTGTTTTTT | CASSPSAGGPTGELFF
NA | few | TRBJ2-2 | TRBV25-1 | TGTGCCAGCAGTGCAGTAAAGGGGCGTGAAGAGCTGTTTTTT | CASSAVKGREELFF
NA | NA | TRBJ2-1 | TRBV20-1 | TGCAGTGCTCGAGCGGACAGACTCGCAGAGCAGTTCTTC | CSARADRLAEQFF